Sequencing of this T cell receptor (beta chain) was carried out in a study of T-cell memory formation after mild COVID-19. TCRdb processed the 5' RACE reads anew with MiXCR; each CDR3 protein has one entry. The sample yields about 190,000 distinct CDR3 sequences, approximately 20% seen once. Findings of the study overall: A balance of CD4 and CD8 characterized clones contracting day 15 to 85, whereas later expanders leaned CD4+.

This clonotype was counted a few times. What it recognizes is unknown. This CDR3 has 11 residues. The ends were cut back, 5 bases at V and 3 bases at J, with 3 bases in the middle. The germline V gene encodes CDR1 SGHTA and CDR2 FQGNSA. The chain couples TRBV7-2 to TRBJ2-3; D unresolved. The sequence was collected from an adult woman who had mild COVID-19 (a few samples of this study predate the infection). Cell type and time point are not known. Sequencing was carried out using PBMCs or a T cell subset sorted from them (not recorded which). DNA of the CDR3: TGTGCCAGCAGCGCAACAGATACGCAGTATTTT. Its translation is CASSATDTQYF. Based on the CDR3 plus reference TRBV7-2 and TRBJ2-3, the full variable domain is GAGVSQSPSNKVTEKGKDVELRCDPISGHTALYWYRQSLGQGLEFLIYFQGNSAPDKSGLPSDRFSAERTGGSVSTLTIQRTQQEDSAVYLCASSATDTQYFGPGTRLTVL.